Listed below are T cell receptor beta chains from one sample, sequenced in a study of shared clonotypes between healthy human individuals. Here immunoSEQ multiplex PCR was the method, and the copy in TCRdb shows in-frame clones only, minus some. This table holds fewer than 3 million clones, just under 95% found once. The sequencing input was naive CD4+ T cells from PBMCs. The receptors here all came from a man aged 18 to 30 in good health. Some clones in this sample may be carry-over from other donors' samples. Both conserved end residues are part of each CDR3. A D gene is named only where the DNA matches it firmly. Size is stated for part of the rows, as once, few or many counts, or as a class when the clone is expanded.

V gene,clone size,D gene,J gene,CDR3 DNA,CDR3 protein
TRBV29-1,NA,NA,TRBJ1-5,TGCAGCGTCCTGTGGGGGATGAATCAGCCCCAGCATTTT,CSVLWGMNQPQHF
TRBV5-6,NA,NA,TRBJ1-1,TGTGCCAGCAGTAGTTGGGATACTGAAGCTTTCTTT,CASSSWDTEAFF
TRBV27,few,NA,TRBJ2-7,TGTGCCAGCAGTTTACGCAGGGGCCCCCCTCCGGAGCAGTACTTC,CASSLRRGPPPEQYF
TRBV5-1,once,NA,TRBJ2-7,TGCGCCAGCAGCTTAAGGGGCTACGAGCAGTACTTC,CASSLRGYEQYF
TRBV11-2,NA,TRBD2,TRBJ2-1,TGTGCCAGCAACAAGGGACTAGCGGGAGACAATGAGCAGTTCTTC,CASNKGLAGDNEQFF
TRBV5-1,NA,NA,TRBJ2-2,TGCGCCAGCAGGGAGAGAGGGGGGAACACCGGGGAGCTGTTTTTT,CASRERGGNTGELFF
TRBV5-4,NA,TRBD1,TRBJ1-2,TGTGCCAGCACCACAGGGGGGGCAGGGAACTATGGCTACACCTTC,CASTTGGAGNYGYTF
TRBV28,NA,NA,TRBJ2-3,TGTGCCAGCAGTTTTCCCGGGGCGACCACAGATACGCAGTATTTT,CASSFPGATTDTQYF
TRBV6-6,NA,NA,TRBJ2-1,TGTGCCAGCAGTTACGACGGGAATAATGAGCAGTTCTTC,CASSYDGNNEQFF
TRBV5-1,NA,TRBD2,TRBJ2-1,TGCGCCAGCAGCTCGACTAGCGGGAGATCGGAAGCCGAGCAGTTCTTC,CASSSTSGRSEAEQFF
TRBV19,NA,NA,TRBJ1-1,TGTGCCAGTAGTCTTTCTCAGATGAACACTGAAGCTTTCTTT,CASSLSQMNTEAFF
TRBV7-2,NA,NA,TRBJ2-6,TGTGCCAGCAGCACCGACAGGACTGGGGCCAACGTCCTGACTTTC,CASSTDRTGANVLTF
TRBV7-9,NA,TRBD1,TRBJ1-4,TGTGCCAGCAGCCGGACAGGGAATGAAAAACTGTTTTTT,CASSRTGNEKLFF
TRBV6-6,NA,NA,TRBJ2-1,TGTGCCAGCAGTCAGACTGTGAATGAGCAGTTCTTC,CASSQTVNEQFF
TRBV6-1,NA,TRBD1,TRBJ2-7,TGTGCCAGCAGTGAAGCTGGGACAGTTTACGAGCAGTACTTC,CASSEAGTVYEQYF
TRBV4-2,once,NA,TRBJ2-2,TGTGCCAGCAGCCAACCTGAACGACGCGCGAACACCGGGGAGCTGTTTTTT,CASSQPERRANTGELFF
TRBV10-1,NA,NA,TRBJ2-2,TGCGCCAGCAGTGAAGGAAGGGCCGGGGAGCTGTTTTTT,CASSEGRAGELFF
TRBV28,NA,TRBD1,TRBJ1-2,TGTGCCAGCAGCCCGACAGGGGGCGCCAGCTATGGCTACACCTTC,CASSPTGGASYGYTF
TRBV27,once,TRBD1,TRBJ1-2,TGTGCCAGTAGAATGGACAGGGAGAAAGGTAGGGATGGCTACACCTTC,CASRMDREKGRDGYTF
TRBV27,NA,TRBD2,TRBJ2-2,TGTGCCAGCAGTACCACCGGACTAGCCGCGAACACCGGGGAGCTGTTTTTT,CASSTTGLAANTGELFF
TRBV5-4,NA,NA,TRBJ2-5,TGTGCCAGCAGCTGGGGGCGGTACCAAGAGACCCAGTACTTC,CASSWGRYQETQYF
TRBV5-1,NA,NA,TRBJ2-7,TGCGCCAGCAGCTTGGGTCCAGAATACGAGCAGTACTTC,CASSLGPEYEQYF
TRBV5-1,NA,NA,TRBJ1-4,TGCGCCAGCAGCCCCGGGACCGAGAATGAAAAACTGTTTTTT,CASSPGTENEKLFF
TRBV5-1,once,NA,TRBJ2-5,TGCGCCAGCAGCTTAGCGGGACAGCAAGAGACCCAGTACTTC,CASSLAGQQETQYF
TRBV5-4,NA,TRBD2,TRBJ2-3,TGTGCCAGCAGCAGCGGGACTAGCGGCACAGATACGCAGTATTTT,CASSSGTSGTDTQYF
TRBV29-1,NA,NA,TRBJ1-1,TGCAGCGTTGAAAGCTGGGGGCGAGGCACTGAAGCTTTCTTT,CSVESWGRGTEAFF
TRBV5-1,NA,NA,TRBJ1-5,TGCGCCAGCAGCTTGGCCGGGGGCGGAGGCAATCAGCCCCAGCATTTT,CASSLAGGGGNQPQHF
TRBV25-1,NA,NA,TRBJ1-4,TGTGCCAGCAGTGACTCCTCAGGGGCGGGGGAAAAACTGTTTTTT,CASSDSSGAGEKLFF
TRBV28,NA,TRBD1,TRBJ1-2,TGTGCCAGCAGTTTAGTGGCAGGGGGTGACTATGGCTACACCTTC,CASSLVAGGDYGYTF
TRBV11-1,once,NA,TRBJ2-1,TGTGCCAGCAGCTTAGGACCGACAGCGTTCTTC,CASSLGPTAFF
TRBV28,NA,NA,TRBJ2-2,TGTGCCAGTGGGGAACAGGGAAGTGCCGGGGAGCTGTTTTTT,CASGEQGSAGELFF
TRBV4-1,NA,NA,TRBJ1-6,TGCGCCAGCAGCCAAGATTGGAGGGGACGGACCTATAATTCACCCCTCCACTTT,CASSQDWRGRTYNSPLHF
TRBV5-1,NA,NA,TRBJ1-1,TGCGCCAGCAGCTTGAATGGGGGCAGGGACACTGAAGCTTTCTTT,CASSLNGGRDTEAFF
TRBV5-1,NA,NA,TRBJ1-1,TGCGCCAGCAGCTTGTTAGAGGGGTACACTGAAGCTTTCTTT,CASSLLEGYTEAFF
TRBV5-1,NA,TRBD2,TRBJ2-7,TGCGCCAGCAGCTTGGCGGTGACTAGCGTGGATACCTACGAGCAGTACTTC,CASSLAVTSVDTYEQYF
TRBV18,NA,NA,TRBJ1-4,TGTGCCAGCTCACCCCGACTCCAAGATGAAAAACTGTTTTTT,CASSPRLQDEKLFF
TRBV7-3,once,TRBD2,TRBJ2-1,TGTGCCAGCAGCACAGGACTAGCTAACAATGAGCAGTTCTTC,CASSTGLANNEQFF
TRBV6-6,NA,TRBD2,TRBJ2-7,TGTGCCAGCACCCACGGGGGGGGCTCACCCTACGAGCAGTACTTC,CASTHGGGSPYEQYF
TRBV5-1,NA,NA,TRBJ2-5,TGCGCCAGCAGTAGGACAGCGCTAAGTGGCCAAGAGACCCAGTACTTC,CASSRTALSGQETQYF
TRBV27,NA,NA,TRBJ1-1,TGTGCCAGCATACGAAACTGGGGGGTCCGTGGGACTGAAGCTTTCTTT,CASIRNWGVRGTEAFF
TRBV5-4,NA,TRBD1,TRBJ2-5,TGTGCCAGCAGCTTTAACAGGGGTCAAGAGACCCAGTACTTC,CASSFNRGQETQYF
TRBV5-4,NA,TRBD1,TRBJ2-5,TGTGCCAGCAGCCGCCCGGGACAGGGGGTAGAGACCCAGTACTTC,CASSRPGQGVETQYF
TRBV15,NA,TRBD2,TRBJ2-3,TGTGCCACCAGCAGGGCGGGAGGGCCCCCAGATACGCAGTATTTT,CATSRAGGPPDTQYF
TRBV27,NA,TRBD2,TRBJ2-2,TGTGCCAGCAGGCCCGGACTAGCGGGAGCCGGGGAGCTGTTTTTT,CASRPGLAGAGELFF
TRBV28,NA,TRBD1,TRBJ1-5,TGTGCCAGCAGTTTGGACAGGGGTTATAATCAGCCCCAGCATTTT,CASSLDRGYNQPQHF
TRBV28,NA,TRBD1,TRBJ2-2,TGTGCCAGCAGTTTATCCCAGGGGGCGCTGAACGGGGAGCTGTTTTTT,CASSLSQGALNGELFF
TRBV28,once,TRBD2,TRBJ2-7,TGTGCCAGCAGCCCCGCGGGAGGGCCTTTGGAGCAGTACTTC,CASSPAGGPLEQYF
TRBV6-1,NA,NA,TRBJ1-2,TGTGCCAGCGGACCCAGATCCTTAAGTGTTGGCTACACCTTC,CASGPRSLSVGYTF
TRBV2,few,NA,TRBJ1-1,TGTGCCAGCAGTAGAGGGGTCGACACTGAAGCTTTCTTT,CASSRGVDTEAFF
TRBV12-2,NA,NA,TRBJ1-5,TGTGCAAGTCGCTCAATCGGTCAGCCCCAGCATTTT,CASRSIGQPQHF
TRBV7-8,NA,TRBD1,TRBJ1-5,TGTGCCAGCAGCGGGGGACAGGGTCATCAGCCCCAGCATTTT,CASSGGQGHQPQHF
TRBV19,NA,NA,TRBJ1-4,TGTGCCAGTAGTACCCACCGCCGGACCTCAGAAAAACTGTTTTTT,CASSTHRRTSEKLFF